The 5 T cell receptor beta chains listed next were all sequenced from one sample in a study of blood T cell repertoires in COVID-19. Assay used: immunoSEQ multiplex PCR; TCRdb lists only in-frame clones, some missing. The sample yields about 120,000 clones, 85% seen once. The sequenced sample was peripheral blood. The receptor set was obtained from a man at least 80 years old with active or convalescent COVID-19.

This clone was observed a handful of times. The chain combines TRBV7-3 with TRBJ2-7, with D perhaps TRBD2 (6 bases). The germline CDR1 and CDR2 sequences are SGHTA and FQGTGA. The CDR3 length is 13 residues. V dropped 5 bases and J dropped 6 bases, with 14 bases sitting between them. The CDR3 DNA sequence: TGTGCCAGCAGCCCCGGAGGGGCGGGCGAGCAGTACTTC. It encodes CASSPGGAGEQYF.

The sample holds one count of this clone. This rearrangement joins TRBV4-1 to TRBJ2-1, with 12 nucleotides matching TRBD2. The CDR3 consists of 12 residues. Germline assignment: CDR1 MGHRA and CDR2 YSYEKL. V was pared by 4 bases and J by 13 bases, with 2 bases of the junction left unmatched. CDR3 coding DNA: TGCGCCAGCAGCCCGGGACTAGCGGGCCAGTTCTTC. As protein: CASSPGLAGQFF.

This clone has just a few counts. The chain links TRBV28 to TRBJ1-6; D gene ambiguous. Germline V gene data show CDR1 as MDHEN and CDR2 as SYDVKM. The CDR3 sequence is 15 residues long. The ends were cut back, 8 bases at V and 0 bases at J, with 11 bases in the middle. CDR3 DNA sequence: TGTGCCAGCGGAACAGAAAGCTCCTATAATTCACCCCTCCACTTT. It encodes CASGTESSYNSPLHF.

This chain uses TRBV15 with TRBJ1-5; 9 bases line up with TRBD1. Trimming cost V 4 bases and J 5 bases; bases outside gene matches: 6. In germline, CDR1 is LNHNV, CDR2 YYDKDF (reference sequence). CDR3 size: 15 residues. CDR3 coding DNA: TGTGCCACCAGCATCTTAACAGGGGGCTATCAGCCCCAGCATTTT. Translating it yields CATSILTGGYQPQHF.

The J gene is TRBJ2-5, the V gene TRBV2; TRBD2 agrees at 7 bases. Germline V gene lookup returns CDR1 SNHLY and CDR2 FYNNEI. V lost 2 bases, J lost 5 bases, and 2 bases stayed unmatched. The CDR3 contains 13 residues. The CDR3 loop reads CASSEWGGETQYF. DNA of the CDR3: TGTGCCAGCAGTGAATGGGGGGGGGAGACCCAGTACTTC.